These T cell receptor beta chains were read from a single sample in a study of T cell repertoires in cytomegalovirus infection. MiXCR, run by TCRdb on the reads, gives a single entry per CDR3 protein. The sample lists 680,000 or so distinct CDR3 sequences; 30% to 35% were seen once. What these receptors recognize is not known. The specimen was cultured PBMCs, collected from culture after CMV antigen stimulation. Receptors were obtained from a human donor in good health (CMV status not recorded). Some clones in this sample may be carry-over from other donors' samples. The CDR3 runs from the conserved cysteine through the conserved F or W. A D gene is named only where the DNA matches it firmly. Where a row states a size, it is once, few, many or the class of an expanded clone; other rows omit it.

abundance	v_gene	d_gene	j_gene	CDR3nt	CDR3aa
few	TRBV2	.	TRBJ2-2	TGTGCCAGCAGACAAACAGGTCGGGCGAACACCGGGGAGCTGTTTTTT	CASRQTGRANTGELFF
many	TRBV5-1	TRBD2	TRBJ2-2	TGTGCCAGCAGCTTAGGACTAGCGGTGAACACCGGGGAGCTGTTTTTT	CASSLGLAVNTGELFF
.	TRBV19	TRBD1	TRBJ1-5	TGTGCCAGTAGTATCCGGGACAGGCGTTTCAATCAGCCCCAGCATTTT	CASSIRDRRFNQPQHF
many	TRBV10-3	.	TRBJ1-2	TGTGCCATCAGTAGCGAGGAGGTCTATGGCTACACCTTC	CAISSEEVYGYTF
.	TRBV2	.	TRBJ2-5	TGTGCCAGCAGTGCCGGTTTGGAGACCCAGTACTTC	CASSAGLETQYF
few	TRBV10-2	.	TRBJ2-6	TGCGCCAGCACACTATCAGGGGACAAATACTCTGGGGCCAACGTCCTGACTTTC	CASTLSGDKYSGANVLTF
few	TRBV15	TRBD2	TRBJ2-3	TGTGCCACCAGCACCGGGAGGAGAGATACACAGTATTTT	CATSTGRRDTQYF
.	TRBV12-3/TRBV12-4	TRBD2	TRBJ2-1	TGTGCCAGCAGCAAGATAGCGGGAGCCGCATACAATGAGCAGTTCTTC	CASSKIAGAAYNEQFF
once	TRBV2	TRBD2	TRBJ2-1	TGTGCCAGCAAGACGGGAGGCGGATACGAGCAGTTCTTC	CASKTGGGYEQFF
many	TRBV7-8	.	TRBJ2-1	TGTGCCAGCAGCTTAGATCGGGAGCGGAAATTGACCTACAATGAGCAGTTCTTC	CASSLDRERKLTYNEQFF
.	TRBV14	TRBD1	TRBJ2-2	TGTGCCAGCAGCCCGGAGACAGGGGTGAGCACCGGGGAGCTGTTTTTT	CASSPETGVSTGELFF
few	TRBV27	.	TRBJ1-6	TGTGCCAGCAGTTTGCACGAGAATTCACCCCTCCACTTT	CASSLHENSPLHF
.	TRBV12-3/TRBV12-4	TRBD1	TRBJ1-2	TGTGCCAGCAGTCCACGAGGCCGGAGGGGGCGCAACTATGGCTACACCTTC	CASSPRGRRGRNYGYTF
.	TRBV6-1	.	TRBJ1-1	TGTGCCAGCAGTGAAGAACACGTGAACACTGAAGCTTTCTTT	CASSEEHVNTEAFF
.	TRBV7-6	.	TRBJ1-1	TGTGCCAGCAGACGGGCCCTAGGGACCACTGAAGCTTTCTTT	CASRRALGTTEAFF
few	TRBV7-2	TRBD1	TRBJ2-7	TGTGCCAGCAGCTTAGGATCAGGGACAGCCTACGAGCAGTACTTC	CASSLGSGTAYEQYF